This TCR beta chain was found in a study of shared clonotypes between healthy human individuals. Study background: In total, the donors were a couple of women and a few men aged 18 to 49.

Notes on the study in general: It was anticipated that sequencing depth would influence how many clonotypes donors shared.

Donors, without exception, were Caucasian adults residing in Nashville, Tennessee. Roughly 90 million PBMCs served as the genomic DNA source for unsorted samples. Looked up from germline, CDR1 is ENHRY and CDR2 is SYGVKD. CDR3 length equals 13 residues. V was pared by 2 bases and J by 7 bases, with 5 bases of the junction left unmatched. The data were produced by immunoSEQ multiplex PCR, yet TCRdb's version contains in-frame clones alone and is incomplete. Of roughly 490,000 clones listed, 75% to 85% are singletons. Points on this clone: The antigen is unknown.

The sample was PBMCs. The clonotype originates from a woman between 40 and 55 years old in good health. Some clones in this sample may be carry-over from other donors' samples. The chain joins TRBV10-3 to TRBJ2-7; 7 bases map to TRBD2. The CDR3 is CAISEASGVEQYF. The CDR3 DNA reads TGTGCCATCAGTGAGGCTAGCGGAGTAGAGCAGTACTTC.